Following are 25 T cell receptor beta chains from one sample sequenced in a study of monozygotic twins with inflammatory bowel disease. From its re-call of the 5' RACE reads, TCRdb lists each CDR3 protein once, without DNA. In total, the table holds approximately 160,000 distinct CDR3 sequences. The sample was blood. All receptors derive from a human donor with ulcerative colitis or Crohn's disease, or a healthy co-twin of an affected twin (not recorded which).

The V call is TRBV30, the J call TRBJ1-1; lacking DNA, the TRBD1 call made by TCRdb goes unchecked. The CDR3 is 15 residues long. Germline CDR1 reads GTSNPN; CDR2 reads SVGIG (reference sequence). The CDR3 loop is CAWSPRVGGNTEAFF.

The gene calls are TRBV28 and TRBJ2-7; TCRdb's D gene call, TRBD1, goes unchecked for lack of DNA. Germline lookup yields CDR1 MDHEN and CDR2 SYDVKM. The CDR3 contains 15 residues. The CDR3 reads CASSLSGTVLTVQYF.

CDR3 sequence reads: CASSTQTGRQVYEQYF. The J gene is TRBJ2-7, the V gene TRBV4-3; the TCRdb call, TRBD1, lacks DNA for checking. The CDR3 loop spans 16 amino acids. Germline V gene lookup returns CDR1 LGHNA and CDR2 YSLEER.

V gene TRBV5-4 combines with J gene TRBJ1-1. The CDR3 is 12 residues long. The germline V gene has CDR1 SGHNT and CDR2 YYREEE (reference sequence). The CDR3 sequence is CASSWGSTEAFF. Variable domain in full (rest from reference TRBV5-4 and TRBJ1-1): ETGVTQSPTHLIKTRGQQVTLRCSSQSGHNTVSWYQQALGQGPQFIFQYYREEENGRGNFPPRFSGLQFPNYSSELNVNALELDDSALYLCASSWGSTEAFFGQGTRLTVV.

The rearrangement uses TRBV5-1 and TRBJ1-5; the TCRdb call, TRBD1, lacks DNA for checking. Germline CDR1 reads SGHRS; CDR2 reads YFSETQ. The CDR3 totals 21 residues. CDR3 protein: CASSLAKRGQGNGLGNQPQHF.

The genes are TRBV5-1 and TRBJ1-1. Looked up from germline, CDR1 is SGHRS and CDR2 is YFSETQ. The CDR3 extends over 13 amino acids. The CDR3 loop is CASSFYREAEAFF.

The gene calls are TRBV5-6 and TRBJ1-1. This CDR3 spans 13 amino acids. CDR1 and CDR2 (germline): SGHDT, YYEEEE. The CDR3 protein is CASSFWSSAEAFF.

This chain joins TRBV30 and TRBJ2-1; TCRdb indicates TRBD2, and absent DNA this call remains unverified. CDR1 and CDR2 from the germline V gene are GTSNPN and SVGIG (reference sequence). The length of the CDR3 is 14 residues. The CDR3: CAWSEGLVVNEQFF.

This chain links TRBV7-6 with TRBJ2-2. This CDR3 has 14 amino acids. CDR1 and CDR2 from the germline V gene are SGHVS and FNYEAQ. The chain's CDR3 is CASTPGANTGELFF.

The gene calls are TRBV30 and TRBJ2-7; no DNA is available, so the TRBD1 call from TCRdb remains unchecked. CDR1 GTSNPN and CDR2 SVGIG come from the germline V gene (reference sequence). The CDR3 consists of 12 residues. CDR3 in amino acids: CASGGPLYEQYF.

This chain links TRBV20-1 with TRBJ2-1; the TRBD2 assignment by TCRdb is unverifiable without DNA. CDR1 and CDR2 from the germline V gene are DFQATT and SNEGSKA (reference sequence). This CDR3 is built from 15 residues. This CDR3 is CSAQTSGGTYNVQFF.

The CDR3 region is CASSSTAGGGYNEQFF. The J gene is TRBJ2-1, the V gene TRBV5-4; TCRdb's D call, TRBD2, is unchecked because there is no DNA. CDR1 and CDR2 from the germline V gene are SGHNT and YYREEE (reference sequence). CDR3 length equals 16 residues.

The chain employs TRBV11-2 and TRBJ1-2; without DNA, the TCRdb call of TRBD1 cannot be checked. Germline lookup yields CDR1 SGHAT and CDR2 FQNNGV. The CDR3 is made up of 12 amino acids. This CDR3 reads CASNAHGYGYTF.

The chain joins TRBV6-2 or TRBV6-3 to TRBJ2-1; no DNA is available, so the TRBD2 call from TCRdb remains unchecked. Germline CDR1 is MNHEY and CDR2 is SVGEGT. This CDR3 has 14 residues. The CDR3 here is CASSRIAGYYEQFF.

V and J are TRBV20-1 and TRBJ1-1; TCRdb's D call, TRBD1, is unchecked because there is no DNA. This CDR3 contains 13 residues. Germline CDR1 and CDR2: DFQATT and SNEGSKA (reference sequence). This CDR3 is CSARVDSLTEAFF.

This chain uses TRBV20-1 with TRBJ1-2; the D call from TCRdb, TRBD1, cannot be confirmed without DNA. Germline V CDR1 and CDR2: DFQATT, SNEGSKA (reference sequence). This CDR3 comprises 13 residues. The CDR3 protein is CSAWTPRNYGYTF.

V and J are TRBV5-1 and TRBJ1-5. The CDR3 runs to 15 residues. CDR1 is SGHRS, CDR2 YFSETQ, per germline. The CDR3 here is CASSLAGGLGQPQHF.

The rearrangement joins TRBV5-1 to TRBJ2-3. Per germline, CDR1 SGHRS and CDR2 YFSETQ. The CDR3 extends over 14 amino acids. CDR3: CASSFGGRTDTQYF.

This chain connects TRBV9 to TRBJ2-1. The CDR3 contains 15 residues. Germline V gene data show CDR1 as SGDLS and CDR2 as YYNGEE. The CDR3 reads CASSVGRGTEFEQFF.

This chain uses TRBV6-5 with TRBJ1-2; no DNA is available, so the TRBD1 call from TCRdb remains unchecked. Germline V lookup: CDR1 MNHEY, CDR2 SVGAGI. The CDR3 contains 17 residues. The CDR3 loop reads CASSYGAWGQPNYGYTF.

The CDR3 reads CASTNLRGQPQHF. The gene calls are TRBV7-2 and TRBJ1-5. The germline V gene has CDR1 SGHTA and CDR2 FQGNSA. This CDR3 contains 13 residues.

This CDR3 reads CASTSGWGNQPQHF. The J gene is TRBJ1-5, the V gene TRBV12-3 or TRBV12-4. CDR3 size: 14 residues.

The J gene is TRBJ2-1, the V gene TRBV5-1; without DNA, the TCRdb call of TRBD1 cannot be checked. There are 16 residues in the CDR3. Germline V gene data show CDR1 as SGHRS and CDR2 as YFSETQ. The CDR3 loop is CASSRTGWIESDEQFF.

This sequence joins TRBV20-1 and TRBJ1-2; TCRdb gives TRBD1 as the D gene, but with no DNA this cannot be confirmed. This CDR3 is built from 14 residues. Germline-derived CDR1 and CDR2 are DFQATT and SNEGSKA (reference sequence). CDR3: CSAGLGQGPYGYTF.

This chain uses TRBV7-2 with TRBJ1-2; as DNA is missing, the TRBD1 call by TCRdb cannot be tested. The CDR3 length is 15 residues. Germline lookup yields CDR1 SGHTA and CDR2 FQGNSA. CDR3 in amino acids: CASSKAGTGSGGYTF.